A single T cell receptor beta chain is shown here with its context. The data stem from a study of blood T cell repertoires in COVID-19. Generated by immunoSEQ multiplex PCR, the TCRdb table keeps only in-frame clones and is missing some. The repertoire has about 300,000 clones, approximately 90% of them found once; the top ten carry about 4.1%. Germline trimming cut 3 bases from V and 9 bases from J; bases unmatched to any gene: 7. The CDR3 has 15 residues. CDR1 and CDR2 from the germline V gene are SGHDT and YYEEEE. The rearrangement uses TRBV5-6 and TRBJ2-1; 12 positions match TRBD2. The source material was PBMCs or T cells enriched from blood (not recorded which). The origin of this receptor is a man aged 30 to 39 who had recovered from COVID-19. CDR3 loop: CASSYLTSGGLEQFF. The CDR3 coding sequence is TGTGCCAGCAGCTACTTGACTAGCGGGGGACTTGAGCAGTTCTTC.